A selection of T cell receptor beta chains follows, all from one sample in a study of OX40 agonist ivuxolimab in advanced cancers. Assay used: immunoSEQ multiplex PCR; TCRdb lists only in-frame clones, some missing. Of about 68,000 clones in the sample, more than 75% were seen once. The sequenced sample was CD4+ or CD8+ T cells sorted from blood, obtained in a trial of the OX40 agonist ivuxolimab. All receptors come from an adult with an advanced solid tumor such as melanoma, head and neck, liver or kidney cancer. Each CDR3 is given with its conserved first and last residue. D genes are given only for firm matches. Not every row has a clone size; where given, it reads once, few, many or a size class.

cdr3_aa: CATSRDPATTGGNTEAFF
cdr3_nt: TGTGCCACCAGCAGAGATCCTGCGACGACAGGGGGGAACACTGAAGCTTTCTTT
j_call: TRBJ1-1
v_call: TRBV15
d_call: TRBD1
clone_size: -

cdr3_aa: CASRLYNEQFF
cdr3_nt: TGTGCCAGCAGGCTATACAATGAGCAGTTCTTC
j_call: TRBJ2-1
v_call: TRBV27
d_call: -
clone_size: -

cdr3_aa: CASSIMGTQGPQHF
cdr3_nt: TGTGCCAGTAGTATCATGGGGACGCAAGGGCCCCAGCATTTT
j_call: TRBJ1-5
v_call: TRBV19
d_call: -
clone_size: -

cdr3_aa: CASSIGLAGQETQYF
cdr3_nt: TGTGCCAGCAGCATCGGACTAGCGGGGCAAGAGACCCAGTACTTC
j_call: TRBJ2-5
v_call: TRBV11-3
d_call: TRBD2
clone_size: -

cdr3_aa: CASSLGTPGSPLHF
cdr3_nt: TGTGCCAGCAGCTTGGGGACACCGGGTTCACCCCTCCACTTT
j_call: TRBJ1-6
v_call: TRBV7-2
d_call: -
clone_size: -

cdr3_aa: CASSPLSGGEREQFF
cdr3_nt: TGTGCCAGCTCACCATTAAGCGGGGGGGAACGAGAGCAGTTCTTC
j_call: TRBJ2-1
v_call: TRBV18
d_call: TRBD2
clone_size: -

cdr3_aa: CSVVDGSFNYGYTF
cdr3_nt: TGCAGCGTTGTGGACGGATCCTTTAACTATGGCTACACCTTC
j_call: TRBJ1-2
v_call: TRBV29-1
d_call: -
clone_size: medium-sized

cdr3_aa: CASRGPPSLPFF
cdr3_nt: TGTGCCAGCAGGGGTCCTCCATCTCTTCCGTTCTTC
j_call: TRBJ2-1
v_call: TRBV28
d_call: -
clone_size: -

cdr3_aa: CASSFNSPNQPQHF
cdr3_nt: TGTGCCAGCAGCTTTAACAGCCCCAATCAGCCCCAGCATTTT
j_call: TRBJ1-5
v_call: TRBV7-9
d_call: -
clone_size: -

cdr3_aa: CASSFRGLSYEQYF
cdr3_nt: TGTGCCAGCAGCTTCCGGGGGCTCTCCTACGAGCAGTACTTC
j_call: TRBJ2-7
v_call: TRBV11-3
d_call: -
clone_size: -

cdr3_aa: CASSPTQGEEKLFF
cdr3_nt: TGTGCCAGCTCTCCCACACAGGGTGAAGAAAAACTGTTTTTT
j_call: TRBJ1-4
v_call: TRBV18
d_call: -
clone_size: -

cdr3_aa: CASSTSGGAGQETQYF
cdr3_nt: TGTGCCAGCAGTACCAGCGGGGGGGCCGGTCAAGAGACCCAGTACTTC
j_call: TRBJ2-5
v_call: TRBV5-5
d_call: TRBD2
clone_size: few

cdr3_aa: CASTAQVNQPQHF
cdr3_nt: TGTGCCAGCACGGCACAGGTTAATCAGCCCCAGCATTTT
j_call: TRBJ1-5
v_call: TRBV2
d_call: -
clone_size: few

cdr3_aa: CASSSGTGVDTGELFF
cdr3_nt: TGCGCCAGCAGCTCCGGGACAGGGGTCGACACCGGGGAGCTGTTTTTT
j_call: TRBJ2-2
v_call: TRBV10-2
d_call: TRBD1
clone_size: -

cdr3_aa: CASSGQGYEQYF
cdr3_nt: TGTGCCAGCAGTGGTCAGGGGTACGAGCAGTACTTC
j_call: TRBJ2-7
v_call: TRBV6-5
d_call: -
clone_size: -

cdr3_aa: CASSLVPASYEQYF
cdr3_nt: TGCGCCAGCAGCTTGGTTCCAGCTTCCTACGAGCAGTACTTC
j_call: TRBJ2-7
v_call: TRBV5-1
d_call: -
clone_size: -

cdr3_aa: CASSDGVPNYGYTF
cdr3_nt: TGTGCCAGCAGTGACGGGGTCCCTAACTATGGCTACACCTTC
j_call: TRBJ1-2
v_call: TRBV2
d_call: -
clone_size: once

cdr3_aa: CASSQPRTAGQETQYF
cdr3_nt: TGTGCCAGCAGCCAACCCCGGACAGCAGGCCAAGAGACCCAGTACTTC
j_call: TRBJ2-5
v_call: TRBV14
d_call: -
clone_size: -

cdr3_aa: CASRKFDEKLFF
cdr3_nt: TGTGCCAGCAGGAAGTTTGACGAAAAACTGTTTTTT
j_call: TRBJ1-4
v_call: TRBV13
d_call: -
clone_size: -

cdr3_aa: CATAQADTQYF
cdr3_nt: TGTGCCACCGCCCAGGCAGATACGCAGTATTTT
j_call: TRBJ2-3
v_call: TRBV10-3
d_call: -
clone_size: -

cdr3_aa: CASSWGTSGVQETQYF
cdr3_nt: TGCGCCAGCAGCTGGGGGACTAGCGGGGTGCAAGAGACCCAGTACTTC
j_call: TRBJ2-5
v_call: TRBV5-1
d_call: TRBD2
clone_size: -

cdr3_aa: CASSVYQGAGSTYEQYF
cdr3_nt: TGTGCCAGCAGTGTTTATCAAGGGGCAGGGTCCACCTACGAGCAGTACTTC
j_call: TRBJ2-7
v_call: TRBV27
d_call: -
clone_size: -

cdr3_aa: CASSPTGTGLYSGNTIYF
cdr3_nt: TGCGCCAGCAGCCCCACCGGGACAGGCCTTTACTCTGGAAACACCATATATTTT
j_call: TRBJ1-3
v_call: TRBV4-3
d_call: TRBD1
clone_size: -

cdr3_aa: CASSLGQDSLNTGELFF
cdr3_nt: TGCGCCAGCAGCTTGGGGCAGGACAGCCTAAACACCGGGGAGCTGTTTTTT
j_call: TRBJ2-2
v_call: TRBV5-1
d_call: -
clone_size: -

cdr3_aa: CASSLVGTEAFF
cdr3_nt: TGCGCCAGCAGCTTGGTCGGGACTGAAGCTTTCTTT
j_call: TRBJ1-1
v_call: TRBV5-1
d_call: -
clone_size: -

cdr3_aa: CASSSTGGPNTEAFF
cdr3_nt: TGTGCCAGCAGTTCGACAGGGGGCCCGAACACTGAAGCTTTCTTT
j_call: TRBJ1-1
v_call: TRBV27
d_call: TRBD1
clone_size: -

cdr3_aa: CASSGDYPRNTEAFF
cdr3_nt: TGTGCCAGCAGCGGGGATTATCCTCGGAACACTGAAGCTTTCTTT
j_call: TRBJ1-1
v_call: TRBV5-4
d_call: -
clone_size: -

cdr3_aa: CASSQRWAGETQYF
cdr3_nt: TGTGCCAGCAGCCAGCGGTGGGCGGGAGAGACCCAGTACTTC
j_call: TRBJ2-5
v_call: TRBV4-2
d_call: -
clone_size: -

cdr3_aa: CASSPSANTEAFF
cdr3_nt: TGTGCCAGCTCACCATCGGCGAACACTGAAGCTTTCTTT
j_call: TRBJ1-1
v_call: TRBV18
d_call: -
clone_size: -

cdr3_aa: CASSPPTAGATGELFF
cdr3_nt: TGTGCCAGCAGTCCCCCTACGGCGGGGGCCACCGGGGAGCTGTTTTTT
j_call: TRBJ2-2
v_call: TRBV2
d_call: -
clone_size: once

cdr3_aa: CASSLLRTEADNEQFF
cdr3_nt: TGTGCCAGCAGCTTATTAAGGACGGAGGCCGACAATGAGCAGTTCTTC
j_call: TRBJ2-1
v_call: TRBV11-2
d_call: -
clone_size: -

cdr3_aa: CASSREGDRANYGYTF
cdr3_nt: TGCGCCAGCAGCCGAGAGGGGGACAGGGCAAACTATGGCTACACCTTC
j_call: TRBJ1-2
v_call: TRBV4-3
d_call: TRBD1
clone_size: few

cdr3_aa: CASSLVGGVWETQYF
cdr3_nt: TGCGCCAGCAGCTTAGTGGGTGGAGTTTGGGAGACCCAGTACTTC
j_call: TRBJ2-5
v_call: TRBV5-1
d_call: -
clone_size: -

cdr3_aa: CASSQSTDYSF
cdr3_nt: TGTGCCAGCAGTCAATCGACAGATTATTCCTTC
j_call: TRBJ1-2
v_call: TRBV25-1
d_call: -
clone_size: -

cdr3_aa: CASRPRAGQYGYTF
cdr3_nt: TGTGCCAGCCGCCCGAGGGCAGGGCAATATGGCTACACCTTC
j_call: TRBJ1-2
v_call: TRBV7-8
d_call: -
clone_size: -

cdr3_aa: CASTLYYGYTF
cdr3_nt: TGTGCCAGCACCCTATACTATGGCTACACCTTC
j_call: TRBJ1-2
v_call: TRBV6-6
d_call: -
clone_size: -

cdr3_aa: CASSPQGLETQYF
cdr3_nt: TGTGCCAGCTCACCACAGGGGCTCGAGACCCAGTACTTC
j_call: TRBJ2-5
v_call: TRBV18
d_call: -
clone_size: -